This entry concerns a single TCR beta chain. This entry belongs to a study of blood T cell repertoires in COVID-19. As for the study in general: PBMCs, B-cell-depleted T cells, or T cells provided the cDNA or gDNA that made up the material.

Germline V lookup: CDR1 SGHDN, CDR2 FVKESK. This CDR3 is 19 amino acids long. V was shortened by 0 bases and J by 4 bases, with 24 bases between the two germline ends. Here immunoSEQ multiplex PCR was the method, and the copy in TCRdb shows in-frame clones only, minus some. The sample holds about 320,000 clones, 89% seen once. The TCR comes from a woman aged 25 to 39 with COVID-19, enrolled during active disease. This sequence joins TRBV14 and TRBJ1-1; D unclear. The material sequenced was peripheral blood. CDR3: CASSQDNPEPEAWGTEAFF. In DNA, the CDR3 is TGTGCCAGCAGCCAAGATAATCCCGAACCGGAGGCCTGGGGCACTGAAGCTTTCTTT.